This TCR beta chain was obtained from a study of blood T cell repertoires in COVID-19. Study in general: Samples taken during acute and convalescent COVID-19 were collected in the United States, Italy and Spain. The analysed material was cDNA or gDNA that came from T cells, B-cell-depleted T cells, or PBMCs.

This clone was seen a single time. Methods used by the authors: Amplification from reference gene primers served as the basis for estimated nucleated cell counts. Assay used: immunoSEQ multiplex PCR; TCRdb lists only in-frame clones, some missing. V, J and clone size derive from that table, while D and trimming were established from the DNA sequence. This table holds 85,000 to 130,000 clones, roughly 82% found once. Germline trimming cut 3 bases from V and 8 bases from J; bases unmatched to any gene: 10. The germline CDR1 and CDR2 sequences are DFQATT and SNEGSKA (reference sequence). The CDR3 totals 16 residues.

The source of this sequence is a man between 60 and 75 years old with acute or convalescent COVID-19. This sequence joins TRBV20-1 and TRBJ2-1; TRBD2 matches at 13 bases. Material: peripheral blood. Here the CDR3 reads CSASPSGTSGIYEQFF. The DNA of the CDR3 is TGCAGTGCTAGTCCCTCCGGGACTAGCGGGATCTATGAGCAGTTCTTC.